This TCR beta chain came from a study of blood T cells in healthy people across ages. The CDR3 extends over 12 amino acids. Germline V gene lookup returns CDR1 DFQATT and CDR2 SNEGSKA (reference sequence). The second PCR ran about 7 to 12 cycles with a sample-barcoded 5' primer and J-beta primers. A tag from a template-switch adaptor with 12 random nucleotides marked each cDNA molecule. MiXCR, applied by TCRdb to the 5' RACE reads, yields one record per CDR3 protein. The sample carries roughly 1 million distinct CDR3 sequences, approximately 25% recorded once. The same sample was also used in a study of T cells of mothers and their children.

This receptor was taken from a girl aged 2 to 9 in good health. The V and J genes are TRBV20-1 and TRBJ2-1, with D possibly matching TRBD2 (6 bases). Matching the DNA end better, TRBJ2-7 makes the J call doubtful. The sequencing sample was made of blood. Here the CDR3 reads CSARGISYEQYF. For the CDR3, the DNA is TGCAGTGCCCGCGGGATTTCCTACGAGCAGTACTTC.